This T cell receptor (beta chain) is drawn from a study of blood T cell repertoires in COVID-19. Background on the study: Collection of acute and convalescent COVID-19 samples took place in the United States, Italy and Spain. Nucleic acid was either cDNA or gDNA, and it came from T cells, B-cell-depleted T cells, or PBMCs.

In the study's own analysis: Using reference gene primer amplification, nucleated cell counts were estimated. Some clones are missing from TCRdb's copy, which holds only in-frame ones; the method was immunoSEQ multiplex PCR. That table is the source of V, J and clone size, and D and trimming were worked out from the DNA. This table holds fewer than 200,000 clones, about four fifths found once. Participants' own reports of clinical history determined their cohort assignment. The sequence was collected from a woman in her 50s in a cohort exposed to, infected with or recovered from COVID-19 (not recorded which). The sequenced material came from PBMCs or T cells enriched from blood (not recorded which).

The CDR3 bases are TGCGCCAGCAGCCAAGAAACTAGCGGGAGCTACTACGAGCAGTACTTC. It translates to CASSQETSGSYYEQYF. The chain recombines TRBV4-1 with TRBJ2-7, with 11 bases matching TRBD2. Germline loops: CDR1 MGHRA, CDR2 YSYEKL. The CDR3 contains 16 residues. With V trimmed by 0 bases and J by 3 bases, 4 bases remained unmatched.